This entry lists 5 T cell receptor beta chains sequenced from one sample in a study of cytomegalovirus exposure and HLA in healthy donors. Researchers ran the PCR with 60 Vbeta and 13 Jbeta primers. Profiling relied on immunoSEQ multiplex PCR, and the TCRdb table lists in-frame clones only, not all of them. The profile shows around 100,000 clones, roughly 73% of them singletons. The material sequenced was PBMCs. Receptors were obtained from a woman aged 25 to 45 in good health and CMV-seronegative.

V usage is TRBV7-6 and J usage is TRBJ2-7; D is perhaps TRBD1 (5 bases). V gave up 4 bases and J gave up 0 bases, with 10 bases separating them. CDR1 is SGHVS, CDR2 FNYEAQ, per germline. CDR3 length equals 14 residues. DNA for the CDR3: TGTGCCAGCAGCTACCAGACAGACTCCTACGAGCAGTACTTC. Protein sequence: CASSYQTDSYEQYF.

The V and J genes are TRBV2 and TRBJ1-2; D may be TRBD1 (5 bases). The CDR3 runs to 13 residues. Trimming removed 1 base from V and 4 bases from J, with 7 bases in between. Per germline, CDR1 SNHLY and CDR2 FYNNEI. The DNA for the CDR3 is TGTGCCAGCAGTGAAGGGACAACCTATGGCTACACCTTC. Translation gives CASSEGTTYGYTF. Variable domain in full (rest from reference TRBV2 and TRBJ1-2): EPEVTQTPSHQVTQMGQEVILRCVPISNHLYFYWYRQILGQKVEFLVSFYNNEISEKSEIFDDQFSVERPDGSNFTLKIRSTKLEDSAMYFCASSEGTTYGYTFGSGTRLTVV.

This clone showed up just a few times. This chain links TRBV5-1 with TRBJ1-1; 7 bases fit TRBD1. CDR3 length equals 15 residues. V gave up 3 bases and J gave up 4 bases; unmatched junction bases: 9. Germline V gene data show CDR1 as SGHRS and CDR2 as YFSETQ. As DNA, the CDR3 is TGCGCCAGCAGCTCTTCTCCCCAGGGGGGCACTGAAGCTTTCTTT. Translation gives CASSSSPQGGTEAFF. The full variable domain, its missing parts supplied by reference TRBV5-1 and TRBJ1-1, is KAGVTQTPRYLIKTRGQQVTLSCSPISGHRSVSWYQQTPGQGLQFLFEYFSETQRNKGNFPGRFSGRQFSNSRSEMNVSTLELGDSALYLCASSSSPQGGTEAFFGQGTRLTVV.

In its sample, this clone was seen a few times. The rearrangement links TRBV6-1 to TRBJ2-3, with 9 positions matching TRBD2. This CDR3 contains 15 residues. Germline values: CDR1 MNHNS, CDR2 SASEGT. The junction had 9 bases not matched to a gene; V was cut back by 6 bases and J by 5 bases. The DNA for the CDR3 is TGTGCCAGCAGATCTGGCGGGGGGGCGGTAGATACGCAGTATTTT. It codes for CASRSGGGAVDTQYF.

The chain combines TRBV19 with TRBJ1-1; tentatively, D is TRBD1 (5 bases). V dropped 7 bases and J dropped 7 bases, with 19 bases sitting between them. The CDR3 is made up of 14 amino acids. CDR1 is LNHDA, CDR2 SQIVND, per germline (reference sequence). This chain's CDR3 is CASTRIGQGHEAFF. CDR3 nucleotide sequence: TGTGCCAGTACAAGGATCGGGCAGGGCCATGAAGCTTTCTTT.